This record looks at one T cell receptor beta chain sequence and its context. The multiple sclerosis controls were treatment-naive patients, and their relapsing-remitting disease was stable or active. Negative isolation yielded the CD8+ and CD4+ T cells, while FACS enriched the TEMRA cells. Germline CDR1 is MRHNA and CDR2 is SNTAGT. V lost 2 bases and J lost 2, with 11 bases in between. The CDR3 runs 15 residues. These data belong to a study of CD8 T cells in Susac syndrome. Random hexamers were used to reverse transcribe an amount of about 0.45 to 1 ug RNA. One entry per CDR3 protein results from TCRdb running MiXCR on the immunoSEQ multiplex PCR reads. The table shows tens of thousands of distinct CDR3 sequences, with roughly 90% occurring only once.

This sequence originates from a human donor with multiple sclerosis. Sequenced: CD8+ T cells from PBMCs. This chain uses TRBV6-4 with TRBJ2-3, with D maybe TRBD2 (6 bases). CDR3 DNA: TGTGCCAGCAGTGACACGGGAGAGCTCACAGATACGCAGTATTTT. This sequence encodes CASSDTGELTDTQYF.